This TCR beta chain emerged from a study of blood T cell repertoires in COVID-19. Study as a whole: Samples of COVID-19 (acute and convalescent) were obtained from the United States, Italy and Spain.

The germline CDR1 and CDR2 sequences are MDHEN and SYDVKM. This CDR3 has 15 residues. Trimming cost V 6 bases and J 3 bases, with 17 bases left between them. Which cohort a participant joined came from the clinical history participants gave. Recovered status applied to Cohort 3 donors who had two consecutive negative PCRs. It also applied to those with clearance or with symptom resolution. As processed by the authors: Counts of nucleated cells, estimated from reference gene primer amplification, were obtained. This table comes from immunoSEQ multiplex PCR, and its TCRdb copy is limited to in-frame clones, with some not included. The D gene and trimming were derived from the DNA, and the V and J assignments and clone size from that table. The sample carries some 390,000 clones, 80% to 90% recorded once.

The source is a man between 25 and 39 years old who had recovered from COVID-19. V and J are TRBV28 and TRBJ1-2, with D possibly matching TRBD1 (5 bases). The sequenced sample consisted of PBMCs or T cells enriched from blood (not recorded which). DNA for the CDR3: TGTGCCAGCAGCCAACCGGGACTATTGGACTATGGCTACACCTTC. Its translation: CASSQPGLLDYGYTF.